The T cell receptor beta chain under discussion was sequenced for a study of cytomegalovirus exposure and HLA in healthy donors. Study observations and caveats: HLA alleles showed associations with 15,000 to 20,000 TCR beta sequences in a later analysis, at a 0.05 false discovery rate.

This clone was counted only a few times. Its matching antigen is unknown. CDR1 SGHRS and CDR2 YFSETQ come from the germline V gene. V shed 4 bases, J shed 0 bases, and the junction held 6 bases outside the gene matches. This CDR3 contains 15 residues. The PCR contained 60 Vbeta and 13 Jbeta primers. Sequenced by immunoSEQ multiplex PCR; TCRdb stores in-frame clones only, minus some. This table holds more than 95,000 clones, under 85% found once. The sample consisted of PBMCs. V and J are TRBV5-1 and TRBJ2-5; TRBD2 agrees at 7 bases. This clonotype originated in a woman aged 45-65 years in good health and CMV-seropositive. The CDR3 DNA follows: TGCGCCAGCAGCAGAGAGCGGGGACACCAAGAGACCCAGTACTTC. Protein sequence: CASSRERGHQETQYF.